The 11 T cell receptor beta chains presented below share a single source sample, sequenced in a study of blood T cells in healthy people across ages. Alongside a J-beta primer mix, a sample-barcoded 5' primer served in a second PCR lasting 7 to 11 cycles. TCRdb reprocessed the 5' RACE reads via MiXCR and lists one record per CDR3 protein. This sample has roughly 2 million distinct CDR3 sequences, with around half found just once. The sample consisted of blood. The receptors originated from a woman in her thirties or forties in good health.

This clonotype has only one observation. J is TRBJ2-5 and V is TRBV27, with 11 bases that match TRBD1. V gave up 5 bases and J gave up 4 bases; unmatched junction bases: 15. Germline V gene sequence: CDR1 MNHEY, CDR2 SMNVEV (reference sequence). The CDR3 spans 18 residues. The DNA of the CDR3 is TGTGCCAGCAGTCCCCATCTGCCGGGACAGGGGGTCGGAGAGACCCAGTACTTC. It translates to CASSPHLPGQGVGETQYF.

This clonotype was found a few times. The chain joins TRBV12-3 or TRBV12-4 to TRBJ2-5; the D gene could be TRBD1 or TRBD2 (6 bases each). The CDR3 spans 15 residues. V lost 8 bases and J lost 4, with 20 bases in between. The CDR3 DNA reads TGTGCCAGCCGCCCATGGGGGGCAACGGGAGAGACCCAGTACTTC. It is translated as CASRPWGATGETQYF.

The chain couples TRBV6-5 to TRBJ2-1; 9 nucleotides match TRBD1. The CDR3 length is 15 residues. Germline V lookup: CDR1 MNHEY, CDR2 SVGAGI. J lost 5 bases, V lost 2 bases, and 4 bases had no gene match. The DNA of the CDR3 is TGTGCCAGCAGTTACGAAGGGACAGGGCACAATGAGCAGTTCTTC. Its protein product is CASSYEGTGHNEQFF.

The V and J genes are TRBV29-1 and TRBJ2-5; 8 bases agree with TRBD1. Germline values: CDR1 SQVTM, CDR2 ANQGSEA. The trim removed 6 bases at V and 11 bases at J, leaving 14 bases unmatched. The CDR3 has 13 amino acids. The CDR3 protein is CSVMTGEYDEQYF. The CDR3, as DNA: TGCAGCGTGATGACAGGGGAATACGATGAGCAGTACTTC.

The V gene is TRBV14, the J gene TRBJ2-1, with 9 bases fitting TRBD2. The CDR3 runs to 14 residues. Germline V CDR1 and CDR2: SGHDN, FVKESK. Trimming took 4 bases from V and 8 from J; bases not matched to a gene: 6. The CDR3 sequence is CASSRLAVYDEQFF. The DNA for the CDR3 is TGTGCCAGCAGCCGACTAGCGGTATACGATGAGCAGTTCTTC.

CDR3 sequence (DNA): TGTGCCAGCAGCTTGGCAGTGGTTGCCTACAATGAGCAGTTCTTC. This sequence encodes CASSLAVVAYNEQFF. The chain links TRBV5-6 to TRBJ2-1; no clear D. CDR3 size: 15 residues. V lost 0 bases, J lost 2 bases, and 9 bases lay in between. From germline, CDR1 is SGHDT and CDR2 YYEEEE.

The count of this clonotype is one. The chain joins TRBV7-2 to TRBJ2-5; TRBD1 aligns across 8 bases. Near its end, the DNA agrees better with TRBJ2-7, so the J call may be wrong. The CDR3 runs 15 residues. Germline CDR1 SGHTA, CDR2 FQGNSA. The CDR3 DNA sequence: TGTGCCAGCAGCAGGACCGGGACAGGCTTCGCCGAGCAGTACTTC. This encodes CASSRTGTGFAEQYF.

The chain joins TRBV20-1 to TRBJ2-7, with 12 bases that match TRBD1. The CDR3 runs 14 residues. CDR1 and CDR2 (germline): DFQATT, SNEGSKA (reference sequence). V shed 6 bases and J 7 bases; nucleotides not matched to a gene: 10. CDR3 DNA sequence: TGCAGTGCCGGGGGGACAGGGGGCTTTTGGGAGCAGTACTTC. Its protein product is CSAGGTGGFWEQYF.

The table lists this clonotype with a few counts. The genes are TRBV2 and TRBJ2-1; a weak D match, TRBD2 (6 bases). The germline V gene has CDR1 SNHLY and CDR2 FYNNEI. Trimming cost V 4 bases and J 2 bases, with 12 bases left between them. This CDR3 spans 15 amino acids. The CDR3, as DNA: TGTGCCAGCAGTGGACGCGGGATGGCCTACAATGAGCAGTTCTTC. Translation gives CASSGRGMAYNEQFF.

The chain is built from TRBV6-5 and TRBJ1-4, with D uncertain. There are 14 residues in the CDR3. Germline values: CDR1 MNHEY, CDR2 SVGAGI. Trimming took off 6 bases at V and 10 bases at J, with 18 bases between the two ends. The CDR3 bases are TGTGCCAGCAGCCCCAGACTCTCTTCGGGAAAACTGTTTTTT. Translated: CASSPRLSSGKLFF.

This clonotype was found a few times. At one end the junction does not follow the germline gene, possibly because of a read error. The chain links TRBV7-7 to TRBJ2-1; 8 bases map to TRBD2. There are 13 residues in the CDR3. Germline-derived CDR1 and CDR2 are SSHAT and FNYEAQ (reference sequence). CDR3 sequence reads: CASSRLAGHEQFF. As DNA, the CDR3 is TGTGCTAGCAGTCGTCTAGCGGGTCATGAGCAGTTCTTC.